This T cell receptor beta chain came from a study of T cell changes during pregnancy in multiple sclerosis. The sample holds a few counts of this clone. The protocol was immunoSEQ multiplex PCR, while the TCRdb copy is restricted to in-frame clones and leaves out a portion. The sample contains about 53,000 clones, about nine tenths of which appear only once. Trimming took off 0 bases at V and 4 bases at J, with 10 bases between the two ends. The CDR3 loop spans 14 amino acids. The V gene's germline CDR1 is SGDLS and CDR2 YYNGEE. Sequencing was performed on CD8+ T cells from peripheral blood mononuclear cells, taken before pregnancy. The TCR was taken from a female donor with multiple sclerosis, enrolled in a pregnancy study. The chain employs TRBV9 and TRBJ1-1; D gene ambiguous. The CDR3 protein is CASSVDSSTTEAFF. The CDR3 DNA reads as TGTGCCAGCAGCGTAGACAGTTCAACCACTGAAGCTTTCTTT.